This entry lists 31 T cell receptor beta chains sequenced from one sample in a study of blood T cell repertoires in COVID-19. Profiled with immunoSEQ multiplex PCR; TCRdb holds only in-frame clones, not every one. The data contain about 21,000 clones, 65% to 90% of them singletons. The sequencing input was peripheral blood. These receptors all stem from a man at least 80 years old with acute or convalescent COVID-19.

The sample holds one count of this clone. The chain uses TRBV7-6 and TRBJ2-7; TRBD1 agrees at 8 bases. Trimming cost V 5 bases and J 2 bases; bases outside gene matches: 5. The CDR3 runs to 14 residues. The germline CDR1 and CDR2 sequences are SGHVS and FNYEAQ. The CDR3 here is CASSPQGAAYEQYF. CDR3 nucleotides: TGTGCCAGCAGCCCGCAGGGGGCGGCCTACGAGCAGTACTTC.

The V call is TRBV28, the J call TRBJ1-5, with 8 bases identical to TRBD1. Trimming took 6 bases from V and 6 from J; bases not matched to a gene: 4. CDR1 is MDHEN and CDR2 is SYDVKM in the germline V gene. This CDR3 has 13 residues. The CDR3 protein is CASSLQGGQPQHF. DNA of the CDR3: TGTGCCAGCAGCCTACAGGGGGGTCAGCCCCAGCATTTT.

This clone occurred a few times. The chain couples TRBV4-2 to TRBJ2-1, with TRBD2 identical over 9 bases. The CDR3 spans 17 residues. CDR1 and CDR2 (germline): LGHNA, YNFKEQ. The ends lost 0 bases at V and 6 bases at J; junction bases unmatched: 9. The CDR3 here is CASSQDRVLAGPNEQFF. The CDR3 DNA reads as TGTGCCAGCAGCCAAGATCGGGTGCTAGCGGGGCCCAATGAGCAGTTCTTC.

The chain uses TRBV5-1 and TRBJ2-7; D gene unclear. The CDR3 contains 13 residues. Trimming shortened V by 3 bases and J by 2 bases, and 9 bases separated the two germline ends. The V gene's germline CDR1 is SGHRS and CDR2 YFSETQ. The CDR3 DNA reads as TGCGCCAGCAGCTGGGTGGGCCCCTACGAGCAGTACTTC. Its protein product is CASSWVGPYEQYF.

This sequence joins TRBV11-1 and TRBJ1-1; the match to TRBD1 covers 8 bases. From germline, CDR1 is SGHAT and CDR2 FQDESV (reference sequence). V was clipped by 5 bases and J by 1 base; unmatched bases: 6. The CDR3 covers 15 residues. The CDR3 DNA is TGTGCCAGCAGCAAAATCAGGGGGCGGAACACTGAAGCTTTCTTT. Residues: CASSKIRGRNTEAFF. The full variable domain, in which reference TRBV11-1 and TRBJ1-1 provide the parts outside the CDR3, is EAEVAQSPRYKITEKSQAVAFWCDPISGHATLYWYRQILGQGPELLVQFQDESVVDDSQLPKDRFSAERLKGVDSTLKIQPAELGDSAMYLCASSKIRGRNTEAFFGQGTRLTVV.

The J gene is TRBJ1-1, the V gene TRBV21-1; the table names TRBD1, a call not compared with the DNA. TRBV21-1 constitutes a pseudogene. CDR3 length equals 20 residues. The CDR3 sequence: CASNLGSGQGDGVGNTEAFF. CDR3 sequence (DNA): TGTGCCAGCAACCTGGGCTCGGGACAGGGGGATGGGGTCGGGAACACTGAAGCTTTCTTT.

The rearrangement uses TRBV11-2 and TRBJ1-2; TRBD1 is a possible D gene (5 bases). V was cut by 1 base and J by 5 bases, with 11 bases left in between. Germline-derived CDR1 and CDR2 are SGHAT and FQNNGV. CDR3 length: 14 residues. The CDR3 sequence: CASSLAGGAYGYTF. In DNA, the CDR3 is TGTGCCAGCAGCTTAGCGGGAGGGGCGTATGGCTACACCTTC.

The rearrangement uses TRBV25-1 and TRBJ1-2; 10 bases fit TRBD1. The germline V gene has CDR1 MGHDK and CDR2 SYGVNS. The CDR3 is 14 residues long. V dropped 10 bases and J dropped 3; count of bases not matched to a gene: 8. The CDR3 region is CATYAGTGDYGYTF. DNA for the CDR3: TGTGCCACCTACGCCGGGACAGGGGACTATGGCTACACCTTC.

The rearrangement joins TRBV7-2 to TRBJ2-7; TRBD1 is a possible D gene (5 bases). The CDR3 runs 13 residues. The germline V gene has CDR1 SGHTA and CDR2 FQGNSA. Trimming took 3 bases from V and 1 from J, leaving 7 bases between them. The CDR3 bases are TGTGCCAGCAGCTTGGGGCGGTCCTACGAGCAGTACTTC. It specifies CASSLGRSYEQYF.

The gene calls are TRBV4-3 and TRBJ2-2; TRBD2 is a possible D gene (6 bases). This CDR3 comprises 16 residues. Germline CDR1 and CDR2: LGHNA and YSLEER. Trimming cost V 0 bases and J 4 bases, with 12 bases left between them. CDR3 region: CASSQDRDLFTGELFF. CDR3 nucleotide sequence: TGCGCCAGCAGCCAAGACCGGGACTTATTCACCGGGGAGCTGTTTTTT.

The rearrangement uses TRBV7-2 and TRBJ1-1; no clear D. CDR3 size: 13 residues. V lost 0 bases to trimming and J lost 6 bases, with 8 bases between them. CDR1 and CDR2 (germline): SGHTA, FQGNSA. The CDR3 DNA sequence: TGTGCCAGCAGCTTAGCCAGGCTCTCTGAAGCTTTCTTT. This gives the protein CASSLARLSEAFF.

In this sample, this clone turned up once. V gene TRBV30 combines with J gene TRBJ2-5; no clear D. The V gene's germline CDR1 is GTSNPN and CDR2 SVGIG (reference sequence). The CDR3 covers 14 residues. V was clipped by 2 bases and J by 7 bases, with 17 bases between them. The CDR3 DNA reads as TGTGCCTGGAGTCCTCGACCCGGCCCAGGGACCCAGTACTTC. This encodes CAWSPRPGPGTQYF.

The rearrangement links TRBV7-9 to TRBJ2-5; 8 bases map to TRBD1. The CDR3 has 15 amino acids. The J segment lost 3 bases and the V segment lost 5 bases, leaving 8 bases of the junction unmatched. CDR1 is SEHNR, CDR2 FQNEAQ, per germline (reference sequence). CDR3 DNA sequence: TGTGCCAGCAGCCCGGCGTGGACAGGGAAAGAGACCCAGTACTTC. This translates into CASSPAWTGKETQYF.

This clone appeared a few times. CDR3 in amino acids: CASSLAENSPLHF. Here the CDR3 DNA reads TGTGCCAGCAGTTTAGCGGAGAATTCACCCCTCCACTTT. This chain connects TRBV12-3 or TRBV12-4 to TRBJ1-6; no clear D. CDR3 size: 13 residues. Trimming removed 0 bases from V and 7 bases from J, with 4 bases in between.

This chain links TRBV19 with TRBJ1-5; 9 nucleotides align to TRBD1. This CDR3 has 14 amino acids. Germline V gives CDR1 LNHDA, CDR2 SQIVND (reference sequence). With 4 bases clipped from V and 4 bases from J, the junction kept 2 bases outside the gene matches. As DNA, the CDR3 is TGTGCCAGTAGTACGACAGGGGGGAATCAGCCCCAGCATTTT. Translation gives CASSTTGGNQPQHF.

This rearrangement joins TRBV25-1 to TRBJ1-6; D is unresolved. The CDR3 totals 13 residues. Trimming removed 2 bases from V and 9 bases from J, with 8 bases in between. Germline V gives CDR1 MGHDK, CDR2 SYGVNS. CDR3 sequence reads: CASSEVGGSPLHF. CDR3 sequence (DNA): TGTGCCAGCAGTGAAGTGGGAGGTTCACCCCTCCACTTT.

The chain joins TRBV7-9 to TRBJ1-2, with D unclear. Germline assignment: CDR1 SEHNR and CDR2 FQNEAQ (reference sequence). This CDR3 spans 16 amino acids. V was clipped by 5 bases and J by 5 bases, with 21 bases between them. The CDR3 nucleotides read TGTGCCAGCAGCCTGGCGGGCGACGCTTGGCCGTATGGCTACACCTTC. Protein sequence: CASSLAGDAWPYGYTF.

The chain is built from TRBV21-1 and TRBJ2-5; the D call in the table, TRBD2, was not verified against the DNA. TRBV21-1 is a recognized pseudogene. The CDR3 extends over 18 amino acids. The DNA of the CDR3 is TGTGCCAGCAGCAATAGGAAATTTGGGACTAGACGGCCAGCGACCCAGTACTTC. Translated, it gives CASSNRKFGTRRPATQYF.

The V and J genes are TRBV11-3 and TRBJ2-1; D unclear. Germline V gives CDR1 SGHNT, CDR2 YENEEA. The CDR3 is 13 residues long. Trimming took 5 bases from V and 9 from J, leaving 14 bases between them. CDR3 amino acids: CASSPSFLGEQFF. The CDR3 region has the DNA TGTGCCAGCAGCCCCAGTTTTCTTGGTGAGCAGTTCTTC.

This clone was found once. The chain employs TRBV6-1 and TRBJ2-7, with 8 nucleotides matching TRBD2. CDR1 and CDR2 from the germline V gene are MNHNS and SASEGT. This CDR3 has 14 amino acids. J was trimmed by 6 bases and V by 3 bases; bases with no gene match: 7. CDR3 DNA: TGTGCCAGCAGTGAGCGGGGGGCGGTTTCCGAGCAGTACTTC. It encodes CASSERGAVSEQYF.

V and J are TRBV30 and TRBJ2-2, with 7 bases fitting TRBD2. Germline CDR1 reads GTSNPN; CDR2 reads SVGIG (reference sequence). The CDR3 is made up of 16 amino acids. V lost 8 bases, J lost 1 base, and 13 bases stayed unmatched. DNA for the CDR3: TGTGCCGGAAGTTGGACGCAGCGGGGGAACACCGGGGAGCTGTTTTTT. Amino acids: CAGSWTQRGNTGELFF.

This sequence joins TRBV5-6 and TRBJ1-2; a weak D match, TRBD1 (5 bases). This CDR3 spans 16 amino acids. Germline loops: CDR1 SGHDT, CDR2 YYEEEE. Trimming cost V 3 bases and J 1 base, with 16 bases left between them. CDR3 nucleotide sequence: TGTGCCAGCAGCTCCATCGACAGACCTAATAACTATGGCTACACCTTC. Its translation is CASSSIDRPNNYGYTF.

The CDR3: CASSRDSNEKLFF. The DNA for the CDR3 is TGTGCCAGCTCACGGGACAGTAATGAAAAACTGTTTTTT. This sequence joins TRBV18 and TRBJ1-4, with TRBD1 identical over 7 bases. V trimming: 4 bases; J trimming: 4 bases; junction bases outside the gene matches: 0. The length of the CDR3 is 13 residues. Per the germline V gene, CDR1 is KGHSH and CDR2 is LQKENI.

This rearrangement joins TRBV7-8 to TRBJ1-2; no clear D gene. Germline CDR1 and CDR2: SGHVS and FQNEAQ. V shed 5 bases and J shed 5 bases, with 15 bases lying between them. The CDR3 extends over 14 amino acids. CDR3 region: CASSQRLDGYGYTF. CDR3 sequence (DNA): TGTGCCAGCAGCCAACGACTTGACGGATATGGCTACACCTTC.

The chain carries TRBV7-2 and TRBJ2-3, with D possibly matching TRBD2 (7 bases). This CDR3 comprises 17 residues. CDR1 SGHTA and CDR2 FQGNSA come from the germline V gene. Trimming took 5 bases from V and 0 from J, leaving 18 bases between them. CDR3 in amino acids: CASSPSSGGTSTDTQYF. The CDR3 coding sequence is TGTGCCAGCAGCCCCTCGTCGGGGGGCACTAGCACAGATACGCAGTATTTT.

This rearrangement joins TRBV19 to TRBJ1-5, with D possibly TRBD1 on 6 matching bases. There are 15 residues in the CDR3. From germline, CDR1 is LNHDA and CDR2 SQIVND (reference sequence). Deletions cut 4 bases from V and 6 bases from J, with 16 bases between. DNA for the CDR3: TGTGCCAGTAGTACCGCAGGGGATTTTGGTCAGCCCCAGCATTTT. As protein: CASSTAGDFGQPQHF.

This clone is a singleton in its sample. CDR3 in DNA: TGTGCCAGCCATCAGGCAGGCCTCTCTGGAAACACCATATATTTT. It specifies CASHQAGLSGNTIYF. The genes are TRBV5-6 and TRBJ1-3; no clear D. Germline loops: CDR1 SGHDT, CDR2 YYEEEE. The CDR3 runs 15 residues. V gave up 7 bases and J gave up 0 bases, with 14 bases separating them.

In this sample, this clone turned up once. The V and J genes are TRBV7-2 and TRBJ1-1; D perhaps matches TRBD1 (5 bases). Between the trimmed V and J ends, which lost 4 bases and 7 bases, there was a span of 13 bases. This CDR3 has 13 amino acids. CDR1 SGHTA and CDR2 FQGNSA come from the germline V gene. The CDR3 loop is CASSSMGGGEAFF. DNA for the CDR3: TGTGCCAGCAGCTCGATGGGGGGTGGTGAAGCTTTCTTT.

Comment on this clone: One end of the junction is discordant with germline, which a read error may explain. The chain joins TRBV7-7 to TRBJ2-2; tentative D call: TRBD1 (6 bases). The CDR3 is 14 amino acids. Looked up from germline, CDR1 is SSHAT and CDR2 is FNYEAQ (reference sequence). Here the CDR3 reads CASSSQTGTGELFF. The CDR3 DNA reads TGTGCTAGCAGCTCTCAGACAGGCACCGGGGAGCTGTTTTTT.

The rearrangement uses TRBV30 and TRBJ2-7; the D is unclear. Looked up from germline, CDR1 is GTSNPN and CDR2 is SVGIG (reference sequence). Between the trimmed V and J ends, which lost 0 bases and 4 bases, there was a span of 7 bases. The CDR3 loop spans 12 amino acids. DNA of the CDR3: TGTGCCTGGAGTGTATCTGTGTACGAGCAGTACTTC. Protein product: CAWSVSVYEQYF.

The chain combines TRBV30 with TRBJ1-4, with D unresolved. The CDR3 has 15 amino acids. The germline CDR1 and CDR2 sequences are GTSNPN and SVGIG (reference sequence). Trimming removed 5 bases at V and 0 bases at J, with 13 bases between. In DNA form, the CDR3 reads TGTGCCTGGGAGGCGCGCGGAGCAACTAATGAAAAACTGTTTTTT. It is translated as CAWEARGATNEKLFF.